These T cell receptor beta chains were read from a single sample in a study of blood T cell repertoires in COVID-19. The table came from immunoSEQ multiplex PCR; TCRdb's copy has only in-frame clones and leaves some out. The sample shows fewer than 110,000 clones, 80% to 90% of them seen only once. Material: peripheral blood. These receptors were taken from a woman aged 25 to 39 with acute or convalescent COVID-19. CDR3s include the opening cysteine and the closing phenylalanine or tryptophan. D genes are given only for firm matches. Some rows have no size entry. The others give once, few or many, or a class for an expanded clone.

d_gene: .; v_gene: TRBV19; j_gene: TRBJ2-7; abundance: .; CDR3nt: TGTGCCAGTAGTATAGGGGGAGGAACCTACGAGCAGTACTTC; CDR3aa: CASSIGGGTYEQYF
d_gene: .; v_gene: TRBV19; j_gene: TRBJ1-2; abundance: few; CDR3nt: TGTGCCAGTAGTTGGACAGACAGGACGATGCTGGGCTACACCTTC; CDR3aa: CASSWTDRTMLGYTF
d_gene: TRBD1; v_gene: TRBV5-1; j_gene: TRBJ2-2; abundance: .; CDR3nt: TGCGCCAGCAGCTCCCAGGGGGCCACGAACACCGGGGAGCTGTTTTTT; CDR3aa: CASSSQGATNTGELFF
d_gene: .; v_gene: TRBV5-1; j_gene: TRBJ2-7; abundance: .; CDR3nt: TGCGCCAGCAGCTTATACGGGTTCGGGGATGTCTCCTACGAGCAGTACTTC; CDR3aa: CASSLYGFGDVSYEQYF
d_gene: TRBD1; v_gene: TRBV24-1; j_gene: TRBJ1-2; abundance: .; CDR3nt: TGTGCCACCAGTGGGGGACAGGCGCGTTCTGGCTACACCTTC; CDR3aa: CATSGGQARSGYTF
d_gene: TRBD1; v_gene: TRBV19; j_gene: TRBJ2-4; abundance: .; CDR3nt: TGTGCCAGTAGTCATCCGGGACAGGGAAAAAACATTCAGTACTTC; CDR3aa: CASSHPGQGKNIQYF
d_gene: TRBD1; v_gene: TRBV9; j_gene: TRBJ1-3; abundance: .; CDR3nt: TGTGCCAGCAGCGTAGGATGGGGGACAGGGGTCTTCTCTGGAAACACCATATATTTT; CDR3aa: CASSVGWGTGVFSGNTIYF
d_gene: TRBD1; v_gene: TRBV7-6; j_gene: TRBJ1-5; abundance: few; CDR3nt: TGTGCCAGCAGCTTATATGCCCCCGGACAGGGGTTGGGGAATCAGCCCCAGCATTTT; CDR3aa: CASSLYAPGQGLGNQPQHF
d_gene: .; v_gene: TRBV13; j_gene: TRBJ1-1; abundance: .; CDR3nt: TGTGCCAGCAGCCTCGAGGGGGGGCGGGACACTGAAGCTTTCTTT; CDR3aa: CASSLEGGRDTEAFF
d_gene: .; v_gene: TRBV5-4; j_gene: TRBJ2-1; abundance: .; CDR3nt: TGTGCCAGCAGCTTGTTCCCCAGCTCCTACAATGAGCAGTTCTTC; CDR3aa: CASSLFPSSYNEQFF
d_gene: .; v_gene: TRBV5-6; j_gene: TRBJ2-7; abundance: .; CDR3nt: TGTGCCAGCAGCTTGAAGTTGGAGCTTTTCTACGAGCAGTACTTC; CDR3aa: CASSLKLELFYEQYF
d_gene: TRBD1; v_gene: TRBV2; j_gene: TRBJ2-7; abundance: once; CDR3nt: TGTGCCAGCAGTAAGACAGGGTACGAGCAGTACTTC; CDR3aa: CASSKTGYEQYF
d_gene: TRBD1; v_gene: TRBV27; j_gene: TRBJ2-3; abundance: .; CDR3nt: TGTGCCAGCAGTTTTGGGACAGGTATGACAGATACGCAGTATTTT; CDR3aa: CASSFGTGMTDTQYF
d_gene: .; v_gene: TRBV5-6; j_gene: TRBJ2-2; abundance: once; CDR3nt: TGTGCCAGCAGTATCGGACAGCTTCTCACCGGGGAGCTGTTTTTT; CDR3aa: CASSIGQLLTGELFF
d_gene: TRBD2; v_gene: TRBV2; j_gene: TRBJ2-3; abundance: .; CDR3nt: TGTGCCAGCAGACTACTAGCGGGGGGCACAGATACGCAGTATTTT; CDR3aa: CASRLLAGGTDTQYF
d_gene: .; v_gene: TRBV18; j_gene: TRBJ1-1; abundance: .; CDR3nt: TGTGCCAGCTCACCATTACAGGGAGACACTGAAGCTTTCTTT; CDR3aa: CASSPLQGDTEAFF
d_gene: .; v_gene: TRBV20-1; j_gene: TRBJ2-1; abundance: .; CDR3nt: TGCAGTGTGTATCGGAATGAGCAGTTCTTC; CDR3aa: CSVYRNEQFF
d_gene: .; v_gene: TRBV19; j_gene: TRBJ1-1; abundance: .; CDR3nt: TGTGCCAGTAGTAAACAGGGAAATCGAGGCTACACTGAAGCTTTCTTT; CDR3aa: CASSKQGNRGYTEAFF
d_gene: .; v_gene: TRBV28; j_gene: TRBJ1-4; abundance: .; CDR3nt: TGTGCCAGCAGTTTTACCCAGGGGCCAACTAATGAAAAACTGTTTTTT; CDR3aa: CASSFTQGPTNEKLFF
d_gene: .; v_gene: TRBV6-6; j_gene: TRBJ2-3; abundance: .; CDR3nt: TGTGCCAGCGGAGACAGTGGGTGGGATACGCAGTATTTT; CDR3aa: CASGDSGWDTQYF
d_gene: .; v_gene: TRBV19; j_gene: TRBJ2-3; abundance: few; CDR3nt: TGTGCCAGTAGTATGGAGAGCACAGATACGCAGTATTTT; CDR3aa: CASSMESTDTQYF
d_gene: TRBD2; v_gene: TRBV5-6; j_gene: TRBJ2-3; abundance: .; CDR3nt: TGTGCCAGCAGCTTGAGACTAGCGGGGGTTAACACAGATACGCAGTATTTT; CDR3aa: CASSLRLAGVNTDTQYF
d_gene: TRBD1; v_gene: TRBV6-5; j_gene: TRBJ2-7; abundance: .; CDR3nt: TGTGCCAGCAGCCGGGACAGAAACTACGAGCAGTACTTC; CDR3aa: CASSRDRNYEQYF
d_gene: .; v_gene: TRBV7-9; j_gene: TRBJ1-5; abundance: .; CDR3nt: TGTGCCAGCAGCTTCGGGCAGGGCGGAAGCAATCAGCCCCAGCATTTT; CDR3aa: CASSFGQGGSNQPQHF
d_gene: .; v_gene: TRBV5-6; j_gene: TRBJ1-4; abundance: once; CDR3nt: TGTGCCAGCACCAATACACCGGAGGAAAAACTGTTTTTT; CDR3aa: CASTNTPEEKLFF
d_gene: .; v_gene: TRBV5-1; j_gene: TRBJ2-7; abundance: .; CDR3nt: TGCGCCAGCAGCGTACGGGGGTTAGACAGCCCCTACGAGCAGTACTTC; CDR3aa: CASSVRGLDSPYEQYF
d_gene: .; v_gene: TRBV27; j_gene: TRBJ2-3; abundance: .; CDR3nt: TGTGCCAGCAGCATCCGGGATCTTGTAGATACGCAGTATTTT; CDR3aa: CASSIRDLVDTQYF
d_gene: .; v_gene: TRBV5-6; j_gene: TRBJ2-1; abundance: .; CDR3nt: TGTGCCAGCGGCGCGGTAGACAATGAGCAGTTCTTC; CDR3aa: CASGAVDNEQFF
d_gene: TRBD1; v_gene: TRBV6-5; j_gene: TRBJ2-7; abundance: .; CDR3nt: TGTGCCAGCAGTTTTTCGAGACAGGGATTTTCCTACGAGCAGTACTTC; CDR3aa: CASSFSRQGFSYEQYF
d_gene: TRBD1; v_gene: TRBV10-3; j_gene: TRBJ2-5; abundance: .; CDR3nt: TGTGCCATCAGTTTTCCAACCGGGACAGGGGAAGAGACCCAGTACTTC; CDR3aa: CAISFPTGTGEETQYF
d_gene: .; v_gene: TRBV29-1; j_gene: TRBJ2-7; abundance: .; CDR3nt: TGCAGCGTTGAAGAAGTGAGGGGAGGGGGCTACGAGCAGTACTTC; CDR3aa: CSVEEVRGGGYEQYF
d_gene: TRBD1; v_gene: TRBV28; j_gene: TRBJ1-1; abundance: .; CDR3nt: TGTGCCAGCAGTCGACAGGGGAACACTGAAGCTTTCTTT; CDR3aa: CASSRQGNTEAFF
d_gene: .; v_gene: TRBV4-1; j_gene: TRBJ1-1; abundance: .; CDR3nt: TGCGCCAGCAGCCCGTCCTCCTTAACTGAAGCTTTCTTT; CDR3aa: CASSPSSLTEAFF
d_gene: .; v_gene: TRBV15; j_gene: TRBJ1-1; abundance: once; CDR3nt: TGTGCCACCAGTAAGGAAGTCGGGGGCACTGAAGCTTTCTTT; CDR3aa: CATSKEVGGTEAFF
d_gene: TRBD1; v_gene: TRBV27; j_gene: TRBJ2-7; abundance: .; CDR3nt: TGTGCCAGCAGCCGAGGCCGGACAGGGAGCAACGAGCAGTACTTC; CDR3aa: CASSRGRTGSNEQYF
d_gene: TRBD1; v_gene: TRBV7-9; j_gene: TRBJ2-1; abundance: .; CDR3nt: TGTGCCAGCAGCTTCCCGGGGGGACAGGGAAGCAATGAGCAGTTCTTC; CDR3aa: CASSFPGGQGSNEQFF
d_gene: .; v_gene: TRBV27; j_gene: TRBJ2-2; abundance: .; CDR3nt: TGTGCCAGCAGTCAGACAGGTTACACCGGGGAGCTGTTTTTT; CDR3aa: CASSQTGYTGELFF
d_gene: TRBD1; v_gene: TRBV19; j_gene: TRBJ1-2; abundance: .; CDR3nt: TGTGCCAGTAGTAGGACAGGAGCTAACTATGGCTACACCTTC; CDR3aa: CASSRTGANYGYTF
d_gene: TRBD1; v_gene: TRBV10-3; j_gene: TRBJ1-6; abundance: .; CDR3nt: TGTGCCATCATGGGGACAGGGTTCTCAACCCTCCACTTT; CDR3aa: CAIMGTGFSTLHF
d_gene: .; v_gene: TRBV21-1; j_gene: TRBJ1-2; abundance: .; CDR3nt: TGTGCCAGCAGCGCGAGCCGGGACAGCGATTATGGCTACACCTTC; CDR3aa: CASSASRDSDYGYTF
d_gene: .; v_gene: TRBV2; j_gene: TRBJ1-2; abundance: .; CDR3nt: TGTGCCAGCAGTGAGAACAGGGACGGCTATGGCTACACCTTC; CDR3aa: CASSENRDGYGYTF
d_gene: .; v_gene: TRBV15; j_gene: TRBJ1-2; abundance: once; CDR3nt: TGTGCCACCAGCAGAGGGGACACGGACTATGGCTACACCTTC; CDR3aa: CATSRGDTDYGYTF
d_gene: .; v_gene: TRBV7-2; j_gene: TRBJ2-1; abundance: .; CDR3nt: TGTGCCAGCAGGTCAACCGGGACTGTCTACAATGAGCAGTTCTTC; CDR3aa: CASRSTGTVYNEQFF